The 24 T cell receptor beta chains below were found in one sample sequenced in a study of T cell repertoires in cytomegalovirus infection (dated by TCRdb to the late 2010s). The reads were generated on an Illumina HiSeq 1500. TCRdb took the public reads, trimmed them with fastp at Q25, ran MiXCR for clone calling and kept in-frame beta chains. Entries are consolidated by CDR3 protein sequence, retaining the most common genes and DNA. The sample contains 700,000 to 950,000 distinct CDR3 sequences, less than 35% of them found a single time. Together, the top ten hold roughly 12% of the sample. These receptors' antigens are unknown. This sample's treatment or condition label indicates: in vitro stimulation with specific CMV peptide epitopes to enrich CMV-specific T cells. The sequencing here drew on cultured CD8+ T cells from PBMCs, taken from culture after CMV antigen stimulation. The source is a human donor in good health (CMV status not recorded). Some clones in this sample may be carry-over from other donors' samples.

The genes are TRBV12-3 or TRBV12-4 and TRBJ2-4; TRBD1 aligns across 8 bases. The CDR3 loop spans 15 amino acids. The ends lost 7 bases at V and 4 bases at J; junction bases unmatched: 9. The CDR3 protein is CASTVERQGKNIQYF. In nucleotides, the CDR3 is TGTGCCAGCACCGTTGAGAGACAGGGGAAAAACATTCAGTACTTC.

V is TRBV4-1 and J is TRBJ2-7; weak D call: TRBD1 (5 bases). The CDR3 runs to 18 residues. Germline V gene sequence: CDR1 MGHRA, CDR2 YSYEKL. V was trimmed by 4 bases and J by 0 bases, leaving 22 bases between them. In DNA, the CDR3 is TGCGCCAGCAGCCTCTTCCCCTTTCCGGACACGGCCTCCTACGAGCAGTACTTC. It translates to CASSLFPFPDTASYEQYF.

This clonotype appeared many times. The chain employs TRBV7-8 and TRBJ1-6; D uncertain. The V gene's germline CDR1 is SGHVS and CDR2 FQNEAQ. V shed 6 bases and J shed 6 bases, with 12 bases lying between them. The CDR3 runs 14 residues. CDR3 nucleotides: TGTGCCAGCAGAGCAGGTGATGGTAATTCACCCCTCCACTTT. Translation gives CASRAGDGNSPLHF.

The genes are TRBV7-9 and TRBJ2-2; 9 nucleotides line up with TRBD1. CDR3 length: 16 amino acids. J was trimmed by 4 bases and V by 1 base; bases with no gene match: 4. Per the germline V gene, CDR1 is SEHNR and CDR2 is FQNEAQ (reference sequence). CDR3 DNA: TGTGCCAGCAGCTTAGGCGGACAGGGGACCACCGGGGAGCTGTTTTTT. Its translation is CASSLGGQGTTGELFF.

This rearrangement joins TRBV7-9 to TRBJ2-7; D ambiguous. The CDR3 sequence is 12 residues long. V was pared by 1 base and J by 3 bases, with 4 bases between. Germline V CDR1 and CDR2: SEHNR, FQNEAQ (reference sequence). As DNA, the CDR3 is TGTGCCAGCAGCTTAGATGACTACGAGCAGTACGTC. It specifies CASSLDDYEQYV.

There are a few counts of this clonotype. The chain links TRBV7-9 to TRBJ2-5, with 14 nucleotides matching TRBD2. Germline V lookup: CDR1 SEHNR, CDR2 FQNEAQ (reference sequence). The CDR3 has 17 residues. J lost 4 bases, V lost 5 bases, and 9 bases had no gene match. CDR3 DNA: TGTGCCAGCAGCACCCGACTAGCGGGGGGGCCGAGAGAGACCCAGTACTTC. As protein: CASSTRLAGGPRETQYF.

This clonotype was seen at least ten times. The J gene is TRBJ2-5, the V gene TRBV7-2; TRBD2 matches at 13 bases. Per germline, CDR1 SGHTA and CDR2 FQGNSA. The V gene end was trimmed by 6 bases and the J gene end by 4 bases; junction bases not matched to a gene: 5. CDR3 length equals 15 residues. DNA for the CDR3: TGTGCCAGCAGATCACTAGCGGGGGGGCCAGAGACCCAGTACTTC. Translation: CASRSLAGGPETQYF.

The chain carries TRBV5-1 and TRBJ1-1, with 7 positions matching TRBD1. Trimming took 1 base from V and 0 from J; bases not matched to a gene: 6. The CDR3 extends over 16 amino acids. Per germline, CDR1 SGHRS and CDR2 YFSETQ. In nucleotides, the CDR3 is TGCGCCAGCAGCTTGCGACAGGGCGGTATGAACACTGAAGCTTTCTTT. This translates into CASSLRQGGMNTEAFF.

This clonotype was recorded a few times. The CDR3, as DNA: TGTGCCAGCAGTTACTGGGGAGACACAGATACGCAGTATTTT. Residues: CASSYWGDTDTQYF. The rearrangement joins TRBV6-8 to TRBJ2-3; D perhaps matches TRBD2 (5 bases). This CDR3 comprises 14 residues. The V gene lost 1 base and the J gene lost 2 bases, with 7 bases spanning the gap. Germline V gene lookup returns CDR1 MNHGY and CDR2 SAAAGT.

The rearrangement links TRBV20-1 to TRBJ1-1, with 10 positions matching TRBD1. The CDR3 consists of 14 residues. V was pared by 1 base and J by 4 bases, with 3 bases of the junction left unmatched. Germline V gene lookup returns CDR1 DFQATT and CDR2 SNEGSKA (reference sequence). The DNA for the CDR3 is TGCAGTGCTAGAGGGGGACAGGGGATCACTGAAGCTTTCTTT. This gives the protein CSARGGQGITEAFF.

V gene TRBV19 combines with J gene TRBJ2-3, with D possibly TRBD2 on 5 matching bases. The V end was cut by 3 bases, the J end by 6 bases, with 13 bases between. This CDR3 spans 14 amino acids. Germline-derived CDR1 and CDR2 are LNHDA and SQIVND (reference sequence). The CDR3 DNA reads TGTGCCAGTAGTATGGGAGACCTCCGGGATACGCAGTATTTT. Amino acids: CASSMGDLRDTQYF.

The CDR3 is CASSLTKNEQFF. The CDR3 region has the DNA TGTGCCAGCAGCTTAACGAAAAATGAGCAGTTCTTC. The V and J genes are TRBV7-8 and TRBJ2-1; D is ambiguous. Germline lookup yields CDR1 SGHVS and CDR2 FQNEAQ. The CDR3 has 12 amino acids. The V and J ends lost 2 bases and 7 bases respectively, with 6 bases between them.

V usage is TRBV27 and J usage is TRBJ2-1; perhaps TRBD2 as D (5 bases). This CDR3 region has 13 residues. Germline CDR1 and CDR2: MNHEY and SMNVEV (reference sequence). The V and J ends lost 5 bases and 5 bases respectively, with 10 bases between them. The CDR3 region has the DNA TGTGCCAGCAGTCCCGGGATTCACAATGAGCAGTTCTTC. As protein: CASSPGIHNEQFF.

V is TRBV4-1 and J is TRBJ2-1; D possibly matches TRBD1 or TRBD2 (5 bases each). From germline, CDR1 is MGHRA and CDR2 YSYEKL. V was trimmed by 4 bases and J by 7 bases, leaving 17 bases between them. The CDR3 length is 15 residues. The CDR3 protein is CASSPGHLWENEQFF. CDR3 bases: TGCGCCAGCAGCCCAGGACACCTCTGGGAGAATGAGCAGTTCTTC.

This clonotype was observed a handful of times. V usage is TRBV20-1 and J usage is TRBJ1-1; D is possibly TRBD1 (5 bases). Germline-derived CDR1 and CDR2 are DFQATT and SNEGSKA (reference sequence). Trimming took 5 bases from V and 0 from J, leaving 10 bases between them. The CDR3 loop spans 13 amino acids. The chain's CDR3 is CSASGPLNTEAFF. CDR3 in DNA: TGCAGTGCTTCGGGACCCCTGAACACTGAAGCTTTCTTT.

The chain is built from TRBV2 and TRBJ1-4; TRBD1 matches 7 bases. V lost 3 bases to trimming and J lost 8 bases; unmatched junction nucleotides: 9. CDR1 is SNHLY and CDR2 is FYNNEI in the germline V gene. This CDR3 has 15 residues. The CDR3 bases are TGTGCCAGCAGTGACGCCCCAGGACAGGAAGAAAAACTGTTTTTT. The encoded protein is CASSDAPGQEEKLFF.

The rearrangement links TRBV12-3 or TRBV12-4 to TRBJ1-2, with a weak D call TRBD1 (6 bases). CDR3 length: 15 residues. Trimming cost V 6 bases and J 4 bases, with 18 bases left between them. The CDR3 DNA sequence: TGTGCCAGCAGCCCCCCAGGGGTCCGATTCTATGGCTACACCTTC. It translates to CASSPPGVRFYGYTF.

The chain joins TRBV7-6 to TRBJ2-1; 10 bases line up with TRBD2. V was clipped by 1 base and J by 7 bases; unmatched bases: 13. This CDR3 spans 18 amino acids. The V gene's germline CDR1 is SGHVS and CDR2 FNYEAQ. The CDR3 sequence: CASSLVAESGGVGNEQFF. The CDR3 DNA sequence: TGTGCCAGCAGCTTAGTAGCGGAGAGCGGGGGGGTGGGTAATGAGCAGTTCTTC.

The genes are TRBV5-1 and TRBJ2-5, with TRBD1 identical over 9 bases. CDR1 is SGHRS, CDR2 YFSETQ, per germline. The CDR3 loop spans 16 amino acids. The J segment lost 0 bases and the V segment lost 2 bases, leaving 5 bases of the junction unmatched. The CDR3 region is CASSLSTGGYQETQYF. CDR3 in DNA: TGCGCCAGCAGCTTATCGACAGGGGGTTACCAAGAGACCCAGTACTTC.

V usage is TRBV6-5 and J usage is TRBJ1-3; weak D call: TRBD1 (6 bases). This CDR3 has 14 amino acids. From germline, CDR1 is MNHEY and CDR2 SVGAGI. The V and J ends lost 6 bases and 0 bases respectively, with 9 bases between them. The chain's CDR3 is CASSTGSSGNTIYF. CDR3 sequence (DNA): TGTGCCAGCAGCACAGGGAGCTCTGGAAACACCATATATTTT.

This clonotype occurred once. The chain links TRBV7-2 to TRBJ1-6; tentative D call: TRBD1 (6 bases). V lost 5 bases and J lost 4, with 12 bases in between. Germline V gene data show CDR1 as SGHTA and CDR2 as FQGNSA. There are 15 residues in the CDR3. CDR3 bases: TGTGCCAGCAGCACCTGGACAGAGTATAATTCACCCCTCCACTTT. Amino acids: CASSTWTEYNSPLHF.

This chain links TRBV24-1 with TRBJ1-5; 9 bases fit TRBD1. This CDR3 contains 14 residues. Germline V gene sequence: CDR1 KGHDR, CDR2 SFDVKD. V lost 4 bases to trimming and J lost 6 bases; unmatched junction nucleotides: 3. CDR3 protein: CATSEEDRGQPQHF. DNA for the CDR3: TGTGCCACCAGTGAAGAGGACAGGGGTCAGCCCCAGCATTTT.

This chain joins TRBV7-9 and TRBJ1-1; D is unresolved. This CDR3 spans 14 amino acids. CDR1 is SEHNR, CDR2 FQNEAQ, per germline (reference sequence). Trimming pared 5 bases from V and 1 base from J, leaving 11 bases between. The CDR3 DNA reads TGTGCCAGCAGCAACCGGGTTTCGAACACTGAAGCTTTCTTT. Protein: CASSNRVSNTEAFF. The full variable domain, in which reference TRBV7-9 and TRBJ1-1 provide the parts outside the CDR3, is DTGVSQNPRHKITKRGQNVTFRCDPISEHNRLYWYRQTLGQGPEFLTYFQNEAQLEKSRLLSDRFSAERPKGSFSTLEIQRTEQGDSAMYLCASSNRVSNTEAFFGQGTRLTVV.

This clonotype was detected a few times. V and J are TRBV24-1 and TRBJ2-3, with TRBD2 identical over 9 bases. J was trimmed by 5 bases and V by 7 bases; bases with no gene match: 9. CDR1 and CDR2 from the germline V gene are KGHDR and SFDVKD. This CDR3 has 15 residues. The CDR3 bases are TGTGCCACCAGCCCGGGTTGGCGGGGGGGAGATACGCAGTATTTT. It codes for CATSPGWRGGDTQYF.